This record concerns one T cell receptor beta chain sequence. Its target is unknown. The source of the sample is a study of T-cell reconstitution after alpha-beta-depleted transplantation in children. General study findings and limits: T cells produced anew were the main source of T-cell counts and diversity one year after transplant. Diversity of TCRbeta at day 60 was high in some patients, arising from surviving recipient T cells and thymic progenitors. Reportedly, only several hundred clones from non-depleted graft cells drove alpha-beta T-cell counts at about two months.

A TCRbeta library incorporating unique molecular identifiers was prepared. TCRdb passed the PCR reads through MiXCR, listing each CDR3 protein once. The sample has 750,000 to 950,000 distinct CDR3 sequences, roughly 16% seen once. This CDR3 region has 16 residues. Looked up from germline, CDR1 is SQVTM and CDR2 is ANQGSEA. The V end was cut by 7 bases, the J end by 1 base, with 22 bases between. The TCR sequence derives from a male patient between 5 and 17 years old who had a stem cell transplant for acute lymphoblastic leukemia, so the T cells may come from the graft donor. The chain couples TRBV29-1 to TRBJ1-2, with a possible D match to TRBD1 (5 bases). Sequenced material: PBMCs, mostly from graft donor cells, taken 360 days after TCRalphabeta/CD19-depleted stem cell transplant. The CDR3 sequence is CSDDSPPHHHNYGYTF. CDR3 DNA: TGCAGCGACGACAGTCCTCCTCACCACCATAACTATGGCTACACCTTC.